This T cell receptor (beta chain) was obtained from a study of T-cell reconstitution after alpha-beta-depleted transplantation in children. During its preparation, the TCRbeta library received unique molecular identifiers. TCRdb itself ran the PCR reads through MiXCR, one entry per CDR3 protein. The sample records about 610,000 distinct CDR3 sequences, about a quarter being singletons. Losses at the gene ends were 2 bases for V and 5 bases for J; bases not matched to a gene: 4. There are 14 residues in the CDR3. Germline lookup yields CDR1 DFQATT and CDR2 SNEGSKA (reference sequence). Overall study findings and caveats: Once a year had passed after transplant, T-cell counts and diversity came mostly from newly produced T cells.

In the case of this clonotype: Its specificity is not known.

The sequence was collected from a boy less than two years old with Wiskott-Aldrich syndrome, due to receive a stem cell transplant. The sequences come from PBMCs, collected before TCRalphabeta/CD19-depleted stem cell transplant. The chain uses TRBV20-1 and TRBJ2-3, with 10 bases matching TRBD2. The chain's CDR3 is CSARLAGARDTQYF. Here the CDR3 DNA reads TGCAGTGCTAGACTAGCGGGAGCGAGAGATACGCAGTATTTT.